This T cell receptor beta chain was sequenced in a study of blood T cell repertoires in COVID-19. Method: immunoSEQ multiplex PCR; TCRdb's copy keeps in-frame clones and lacks some. The sample yields approximately 38,000 clones, roughly nine tenths seen once. The sequence came from a man aged 60-69 years with COVID-19, enrolled during active disease. Input material: peripheral blood.

The CDR3 sequence is CASREAGSYNEQFF. CDR3 nucleotides: TGCGCCAGCAGGGAGGCGGGGTCCTACAATGAGCAGTTCTTC. The chain is built from TRBV5-1 and TRBJ2-1, with TRBD2 as a possible D gene (6 bases). CDR3 length equals 14 residues. Germline V gene sequence: CDR1 SGHRS, CDR2 YFSETQ. V lost 5 bases and J lost 1, with 10 bases in between.